The rows below give T cell receptor beta chains drawn from one sample of a study of identical twins. MiXCR, run by TCRdb on the 5' RACE reads, gives a single entry per CDR3 protein. The sample lists a few hundred thousand distinct CDR3 sequences, around 9.6% seen once, with roughly 3% in the top ten. In addition, the sample was reused for a study of yellow fever vaccine responses in identical twins.

The specimen was PBMCs. These receptors all stem from a woman aged 18-29 years in good health. Both conserved end residues are part of each CDR3. Each record gives: CDR3 length, clone size, J gene, V gene, D gene, CDR3 protein, CDR3 DNA. D genes are given only for firm matches. Clone size appears in some rows only: once, few, many, or a class for an expanded clone.

15	many	TRBJ2-1	TRBV7-9	-	CASNDAANGVNEQFF	TGTGCCAGCAACGACGCGGCAAACGGCGTAAATGAGCAGTTCTTC
15	-	TRBJ2-7	TRBV3-1	-	CASSQTGTPPYEQYF	TGTGCCAGCAGCCAAACGGGCACCCCCCCCTACGAGCAGTACTTC
16	-	TRBJ2-3	TRBV4-2	-	CASSQDGSHAPDTQYF	TGTGCCAGCAGCCAAGATGGCTCACACGCCCCAGATACGCAGTATTTT
18	many	TRBJ1-1	TRBV21-1	-	CASSKSEQTGGKNTEAFF	TGTGCCAGCAGCAAATCGGAACAGACAGGGGGCAAGAACACTGAAGCTTTCTTT
15	-	TRBJ1-2	TRBV12-3/TRBV12-4	-	CASSLVRGRGYGYTF	TGTGCCAGCAGTTTAGTAAGGGGGAGAGGCTATGGCTACACCTTC
14	-	TRBJ2-5	TRBV7-2	-	CASARGGGGETQYF	TGTGCCAGCGCCCGGGGTGGAGGGGGGGAGACCCAGTACTTC
13	-	TRBJ2-7	TRBV12-3/TRBV12-4	-	CASSVTDSYEQYF	TGTGCCAGCAGCGTGACAGACTCCTACGAGCAGTACTTC
15	-	TRBJ2-1	TRBV5-1	TRBD1	CASSPGTEDYNEQFF	TGCGCCAGCAGCCCAGGGACAGAGGATTACAATGAGCAGTTCTTC
15	few	TRBJ2-1	TRBV2	TRBD2	CASSPRGTSGNEQFF	TGTGCCAGCAGCCCAAGGGGGACTAGCGGGAATGAGCAGTTCTTC
16	many	TRBJ2-1	TRBV15	TRBD2	CATSSWTSGRNNEQFF	TGTGCCACCAGCAGCTGGACTAGCGGGAGGAACAATGAGCAGTTCTTC
15	-	TRBJ2-1	TRBV5-1	-	CASSFDATTYNEQFF	TGCGCCAGCAGTTTTGATGCGACTACCTACAATGAGCAGTTCTTC
13	few	TRBJ2-1	TRBV2	-	CASSEAGTPRQFF	TGTGCCAGCAGTGAAGCGGGGACCCCGAGGCAGTTTTTC
17	-	TRBJ2-1	TRBV19	TRBD2	CASSPGASGSEVVEQFF	TGTGCCAGTAGTCCCGGGGCTAGCGGGAGCGAGGTCGTTGAGCAGTTCTTC
18	-	TRBJ2-3	TRBV4-3	TRBD2	CASSQDPTSGTSTDTQYF	TGCGCCAGCAGCCAAGATCCGACTAGCGGGACTAGCACAGATACGCAGTATTTT
15	many	TRBJ2-3	TRBV20-1	-	CSAGYKGGSTDTQYF	TGCAGTGCTGGGTACAAAGGTGGAAGCACAGATACGCAGTATTTT
14	few	TRBJ2-7	TRBV7-2	TRBD2	CASKSGGSSYEQYF	TGTGCCAGCAAGAGCGGGGGGAGCTCCTACGAGCAGTACTTC
15	many	TRBJ2-7	TRBV6-2/TRBV6-3	-	CASSYGRPFSYEQYF	TGTGCCAGCAGTTACGGGAGACCGTTCTCCTACGAGCAGTACTTC
17	-	TRBJ2-1	TRBV11-2	-	CASSLAREPYPNNEQFF	TGTGCCAGCAGCTTAGCTCGGGAGCCGTACCCGAACAATGAGCAGTTCTTC
15	few	TRBJ1-3	TRBV20-1	-	CSAAPDSLRGNTIYF	TGCAGTGCCGCCCCGGACAGCCTGCGTGGAAACACCATATATTTT